This T cell receptor (beta chain) was sequenced for a study of T cell changes during pregnancy in multiple sclerosis. Germline CDR1 and CDR2: MDHEN and SYDVKM. Trimming stripped 4 bases from V and 0 bases from J, with 15 bases between. This CDR3 has 16 residues. Using immunoSEQ multiplex PCR, the repertoire was profiled, and TCRdb retains in-frame clones only, with some absent. This sample has about 44,000 clones, with approximately 92% found just once. The V gene is TRBV28, the J gene TRBJ1-2; no clear D gene. The source of this sequence is a female donor with multiple sclerosis, enrolled in a pregnancy study. The material was CD4+ T cells from peripheral blood mononuclear cells, obtained before pregnancy. CDR3 region: CASSSSGVGANYGYTF. Written as DNA, the CDR3 is TGTGCCAGCAGTTCCTCTGGTGTCGGGGCTAACTATGGCTACACCTTC.